The rows below give T cell receptor beta chains drawn from one sample of a study of T cell responses to AZD1222 COVID-19 vaccine. Sequencing was performed with immunoSEQ multiplex PCR; in TCRdb, only in-frame clones are kept and a portion is missing. The table has approximately 50,000 clones, more than 80% seen once; the top ten hold roughly 19%. The sample consisted of peripheral blood, taken on day 0 of MenACWY control vaccination. The receptors were gathered from an adult in good health. Both conserved end residues are part of each CDR3. Each record gives: V gene, J gene, D gene, clone size, CDR3 protein, CDR3 DNA. The D gene is left open where the match is weak. The size entry is marked missing in some rows and otherwise reads once, few, many or a size class.

V gene: TRBV5-1; J gene: TRBJ1-2; D gene: TRBD1; clone size: .; CDR3 protein: CASSEGQGRGYGYTF; CDR3 DNA: TGCGCCAGCAGCGAAGGACAGGGGCGAGGCTATGGCTACACCTTC
V gene: TRBV11-2; J gene: TRBJ2-2; D gene: .; clone size: .; CDR3 protein: CASYRPANTGELFF; CDR3 DNA: TGTGCCAGCTATAGACCCGCGAACACCGGGGAGCTGTTTTTT
V gene: TRBV19; J gene: TRBJ2-7; D gene: .; clone size: .; CDR3 protein: CASSYLGASEQYF; CDR3 DNA: TGTGCCAGTAGTTATCTCGGGGCTTCCGAGCAGTACTTC
V gene: TRBV6-1; J gene: TRBJ1-2; D gene: TRBD1; clone size: .; CDR3 protein: CASSEAGGTVGYTF; CDR3 DNA: TGTGCCAGCAGTGAGGCGGGAGGGACAGTAGGCTACACCTTC
V gene: TRBV2; J gene: TRBJ1-5; D gene: .; clone size: .; CDR3 protein: CASSDSNQPQHF; CDR3 DNA: TGTGCCAGCAGTGACAGCAATCAGCCCCAGCATTTT
V gene: TRBV19; J gene: TRBJ1-1; D gene: .; clone size: .; CDR3 protein: CASSIETGGASAFF; CDR3 DNA: TGTGCCAGTAGTATAGAGACTGGAGGAGCTTCGGCTTTCTTT
V gene: TRBV27; J gene: TRBJ1-3; D gene: .; clone size: medium-sized; CDR3 protein: CAGTGTGISGNTIYF; CDR3 DNA: TGTGCCGGAACTGGGACGGGTATCTCTGGAAACACCATATATTTT
V gene: TRBV6-5; J gene: TRBJ1-2; D gene: .; clone size: .; CDR3 protein: CASSYSTGMRYGYTF; CDR3 DNA: TGTGCCAGCAGTTACAGTACAGGGATGCGGTATGGCTACACCTTC
V gene: TRBV4-3; J gene: TRBJ2-7; D gene: TRBD1; clone size: .; CDR3 protein: CASSQDMGQNYEQYF; CDR3 DNA: TGCGCCAGCAGCCAAGATATGGGACAGAACTACGAGCAGTACTTC
V gene: TRBV14; J gene: TRBJ1-3; D gene: .; clone size: .; CDR3 protein: CASSRQSSGNTIYF; CDR3 DNA: TGTGCCAGCAGCCGCCAGAGCTCTGGAAACACCATATATTTT
V gene: TRBV7-8; J gene: TRBJ1-3; D gene: .; clone size: .; CDR3 protein: CASSLARGGASGNTIYF; CDR3 DNA: TGTGCCAGCAGCTTAGCGCGGGGGGGCGCATCTGGAAACACCATATATTTT
V gene: TRBV4-3; J gene: TRBJ1-2; D gene: .; clone size: .; CDR3 protein: CASSQGDINYGYTF; CDR3 DNA: TGCGCCAGCAGCCAAGGAGACATTAACTATGGCTACACCTTC
V gene: TRBV30; J gene: TRBJ1-5; D gene: .; clone size: .; CDR3 protein: CAWSVSGGGSNQPQHF; CDR3 DNA: TGTGCCTGGAGTGTGTCGGGGGGAGGGAGCAATCAGCCCCAGCATTTT
V gene: TRBV28; J gene: TRBJ1-5; D gene: .; clone size: .; CDR3 protein: CASSYSGYGQPQHF; CDR3 DNA: TGTGCCAGCAGTTATTCAGGGTATGGTCAGCCCCAGCATTTT
V gene: TRBV21-1; J gene: TRBJ2-1; D gene: .; clone size: .; CDR3 protein: CASSKEGCRLAGGSFEQFF; CDR3 DNA: TGTGCCAGCAGCAAAGAGGGTTGTAGACTAGCGGGAGGGTCTTTTGAGCAGTTCTTC
V gene: TRBV28; J gene: TRBJ2-1; D gene: .; clone size: once; CDR3 protein: CASSPPPGRPNNEQFF; CDR3 DNA: TGTGCCAGCAGCCCCCCCCCTGGCCGGCCTAACAATGAGCAGTTCTTC
V gene: TRBV27; J gene: TRBJ2-1; D gene: TRBD2; clone size: once; CDR3 protein: CASSLGGGLAGYNEQFF; CDR3 DNA: TGTGCCAGCAGTTTAGGGGGTGGTTTAGCGGGATACAATGAGCAGTTCTTC
V gene: TRBV27; J gene: TRBJ2-1; D gene: TRBD2; clone size: .; CDR3 protein: CASERTSGRHEQFF; CDR3 DNA: TGTGCCAGCGAAAGGACTAGCGGGAGACATGAGCAGTTCTTC
V gene: TRBV29-1; J gene: TRBJ2-5; D gene: .; clone size: .; CDR3 protein: CSGLEGASQETQYF; CDR3 DNA: TGCAGCGGGCTTGAGGGAGCATCTCAAGAGACCCAGTACTTC
V gene: TRBV7-2; J gene: TRBJ2-1; D gene: TRBD2; clone size: .; CDR3 protein: CASSLARIAGGRYNEQFF; CDR3 DNA: TGTGCCAGCAGCTTAGCAAGAATAGCGGGAGGCCGGTACAATGAGCAGTTCTTC
V gene: TRBV7-8; J gene: TRBJ2-3; D gene: .; clone size: .; CDR3 protein: CASSRKRGGTDTQYF; CDR3 DNA: TGTGCCAGCAGCCGAAAGAGGGGGGGCACAGATACGCAGTATTTT
V gene: TRBV5-1; J gene: TRBJ1-4; D gene: .; clone size: .; CDR3 protein: CASSLLVGEKLFF; CDR3 DNA: TGCGCCAGCAGCTTGTTAGTGGGGGAAAAACTGTTTTTT
V gene: TRBV12-3/TRBV12-4; J gene: TRBJ2-7; D gene: TRBD1; clone size: .; CDR3 protein: CASQSTGGYEQYF; CDR3 DNA: TGTGCCAGCCAATCGACAGGGGGGTACGAGCAGTACTTC
V gene: TRBV6-5; J gene: TRBJ1-4; D gene: .; clone size: .; CDR3 protein: CASRSGGTNEKLFF; CDR3 DNA: TGTGCCAGCAGATCAGGTGGGACTAATGAAAAACTGTTTTTT
V gene: TRBV28; J gene: TRBJ1-3; D gene: .; clone size: .; CDR3 protein: CASLGSGNTIYF; CDR3 DNA: TGTGCCAGTCTGGGTTCTGGAAACACCATATATTTT
V gene: TRBV28; J gene: TRBJ1-3; D gene: .; clone size: once; CDR3 protein: CASSGRERNTIYF; CDR3 DNA: TGTGCCAGCAGCGGCAGGGAAAGAAACACCATATATTTT
V gene: TRBV5-5; J gene: TRBJ1-5; D gene: .; clone size: .; CDR3 protein: CASSLMSGRHQPQHF; CDR3 DNA: TGTGCCAGCAGCTTGATGTCGGGGAGGCATCAGCCCCAGCATTTT
V gene: TRBV5-1; J gene: TRBJ2-7; D gene: .; clone size: .; CDR3 protein: CASSLDRRSYEQYF; CDR3 DNA: TGCGCCAGCAGCTTGGACAGGCGCTCCTACGAGCAGTACTTC